Shown below are 26 T cell receptor beta chains from a single sample sequenced in a study of T cell responses to AZD1222 COVID-19 vaccine. Profiled with immunoSEQ multiplex PCR; TCRdb holds only in-frame clones, not every one. The data hold 90,000 to 150,000 clones, with approximately 89% observed a single time. Sequenced material: peripheral blood, taken on day 0 of AZD1222 vaccination. These receptors originate from an adult in good health.

The rearrangement uses TRBV5-4 and TRBJ1-1; no definite D call. V was clipped by 1 base and J by 7 bases, with 5 bases between them. This CDR3 is 11 amino acids long. Germline lookup yields CDR1 SGHNT and CDR2 YYREEE (reference sequence). CDR3 sequence: CASSLPGEAFF. The CDR3 coding sequence is TGTGCCAGCAGCTTGCCGGGTGAAGCTTTCTTT.

For the CDR3, the DNA is TGTGCCAGCAGCTCGGGACAGGGCAATTCACCCCTCCACTTT. This translates into CASSSGQGNSPLHF. The chain uses TRBV5-5 and TRBJ1-6, with 9 bases aligning to TRBD1. The CDR3 has 14 amino acids. V lost 3 bases, J lost 7 bases, and 2 bases stayed unmatched. Germline V CDR1 and CDR2: SGHKS, YYEKEE (reference sequence). The entire variable domain, with the rest obtained from reference TRBV5-5 and TRBJ1-6, is as follows: DAGVTQSPTHLIKTRGQQVTLRCSPISGHKSVSWYQQVLGQGPQFIFQYYEKEERGRGNFPDRFSARQFPNYSSELNVNALLLGDSALYLCASSSGQGNSPLHFGNGTRLTVT.

The V call is TRBV3-1 (or the pseudogene TRBV3-2), the J call TRBJ2-4, with TRBD2 as a possible D gene (5 bases). The CDR3 runs to 13 residues. Looked up from germline, CDR1 is LGHDT and CDR2 is YNNKEL (reference sequence). Between the trimmed V and J ends, which lost 0 bases and 9 bases, there was a span of 9 bases. The CDR3 loop reads CASSQEFEGIQYF. Written as DNA, the CDR3 is TGTGCCAGCAGCCAAGAATTTGAGGGCATTCAGTACTTC.

The rearrangement uses TRBV6-5 and TRBJ1-2, with TRBD1 matching 7 bases. Trimming cost V 0 bases and J 6 bases; bases outside gene matches: 10. The CDR3 consists of 16 residues. Germline V gives CDR1 MNHEY, CDR2 SVGAGI. The CDR3 region is CASSYSILGRGDGYTF. CDR3 in DNA: TGTGCCAGCAGTTACTCGATATTGGGCAGGGGGGATGGCTACACCTTC.

This chain connects TRBV19 to TRBJ2-7; D gene uncertain. V lost 7 bases to trimming and J lost 0 bases, with 10 bases between them. The germline V gene encodes CDR1 LNHDA and CDR2 SQIVND (reference sequence). The CDR3 consists of 13 residues. The CDR3 sequence is CASTGRTSYEQYF. Here the CDR3 DNA reads TGTGCCAGTACCGGGCGGACCTCCTACGAGCAGTACTTC.

The chain combines TRBV13 with TRBJ2-3, with 10 bases that match TRBD2. V gave up 0 bases and J gave up 3 bases; unmatched junction bases: 9. The CDR3 runs 18 residues. In germline, CDR1 is PRHDT, CDR2 FYEKMQ (reference sequence). CDR3: CASSLGLAGDIRTDTQYF. CDR3 coding DNA: TGTGCCAGCAGCTTAGGCCTAGCGGGGGACATACGGACAGATACGCAGTATTTT.

V usage is TRBV6-5 and J usage is TRBJ2-3; 8 bases line up with TRBD1. Germline V gene data show CDR1 as MNHEY and CDR2 as SVGAGI. This CDR3 has 15 amino acids. V was pared by 5 bases and J by 0 bases, with 4 bases of the junction left unmatched. The CDR3 DNA sequence: TGTGCCAGCAGTAAGGACAGGGCCAGCACAGATACGCAGTATTTT. Residues: CASSKDRASTDTQYF.

This chain connects TRBV10-1 to TRBJ2-5; TRBD2 matches at 9 bases. CDR1 is WNHNN, CDR2 SYGVQD, per germline (reference sequence). The CDR3 has 16 residues. The V gene end was trimmed by 2 bases and the J gene end by 1 base; junction bases not matched to a gene: 5. CDR3 DNA: TGCGCCAGCAGTGAGGTGGCGGGGGGGTTCCAAGAGACCCAGTACTTC. As protein: CASSEVAGGFQETQYF.

The chain carries TRBV7-6 and TRBJ1-5, with D unclear. This CDR3 comprises 12 residues. V was cut by 5 bases and J by 8 bases, with 10 bases left in between. Germline V gene lookup returns CDR1 SGHVS and CDR2 FNYEAQ. Written as DNA, the CDR3 is TGTGCCAGCAGCCATTATCGGGAGCCCCAGCATTTT. It is translated as CASSHYREPQHF.

This clone occurred once. This rearrangement joins TRBV7-8 to TRBJ1-1; D gene uncertain. Germline V CDR1 and CDR2: SGHVS, FQNEAQ. The V and J ends lost 4 bases and 0 bases respectively, with 9 bases between them. There are 14 residues in the CDR3. The CDR3 reads CASSSPFMNTEAFF. The CDR3 DNA follows: TGTGCCAGCAGCTCCCCTTTCATGAACACTGAAGCTTTCTTT.

The chain carries TRBV28 and TRBJ2-1; the match to TRBD1 covers 9 bases. Germline values: CDR1 MDHEN, CDR2 SYDVKM. V lost 5 bases and J lost 4; bases outside the gene matches: 9. This CDR3 is built from 16 residues. CDR3 amino acids: CASSLAGTGKYNEQFF. CDR3 nucleotide sequence: TGTGCCAGCAGTCTAGCCGGGACAGGGAAATACAATGAGCAGTTCTTC.

The chain joins TRBV28 to TRBJ2-5, with 9 positions matching TRBD1. Germline-derived CDR1 and CDR2 are MDHEN and SYDVKM. V trimming: 3 bases; J trimming: 2 bases; junction bases outside the gene matches: 4. This CDR3 comprises 15 residues. CDR3: CASSFPDRGQETQYF. The CDR3, as DNA: TGTGCCAGCAGTTTCCCCGACAGGGGGCAAGAGACCCAGTACTTC.

The gene calls are TRBV4-3 and TRBJ2-2; 12 bases match TRBD2. The CDR3 is 16 residues long. The germline CDR1 and CDR2 sequences are LGHNA and YSLEER. The V and J ends lost 6 bases and 7 bases, in that order; junction bases with no gene match: 9. The CDR3 loop is CASRKRLAGANGELFF. The CDR3 coding sequence is TGCGCCAGCAGAAAAAGACTAGCGGGGGCGAACGGGGAGCTGTTTTTT.

This sequence joins TRBV19 and TRBJ2-7, with D perhaps matching TRBD2 (5 bases). This CDR3 has 15 residues. Trimming took off 3 bases at V and 0 bases at J, with 12 bases between the two ends. Germline lookup yields CDR1 LNHDA and CDR2 SQIVND (reference sequence). The CDR3 protein is CASSISEGSSYEQYF. The DNA for the CDR3 is TGTGCCAGTAGTATTTCGGAAGGGAGCTCCTACGAGCAGTACTTC. The complete variable domain, with remaining parts taken from reference TRBV19 and TRBJ2-7, reads DGGITQSPKYLFRKEGQNVTLSCEQNLNHDAMYWYRQDPGQGLRLIYYSQIVNDFQKGDIAEGYSVSREKKESFPLTVTSAQKNPTAFYLCASSISEGSSYEQYFGPGTRLTVT.

This chain joins TRBV7-6 and TRBJ1-6, with D possibly TRBD1 on 5 matching bases. Germline-derived CDR1 and CDR2 are SGHVS and FNYEAQ. There are 15 residues in the CDR3. Deletions cut 1 base from V and 15 bases from J, with 19 bases between. Written as DNA, the CDR3 is TGTGCCAGCAGCTTAGAACGGGACTTTCGGTCTGGCCTCCACTTT. Translating it yields CASSLERDFRSGLHF.

The chain combines TRBV19 with TRBJ2-3; 13 bases map to TRBD2. This CDR3 has 16 amino acids. The V gene's germline CDR1 is LNHDA and CDR2 SQIVND (reference sequence). The trim removed 6 bases at V and 0 bases at J, leaving 3 bases unmatched. DNA of the CDR3: TGTGCCAGTAGCGGGACTAGCGGGGCGAGCACAGATACGCAGTATTTT. Its protein is CASSGTSGASTDTQYF.

The rearrangement joins TRBV28 to TRBJ1-2; D is unclear. V was cut by 1 base and J by 7 bases, with 10 bases left in between. CDR1 and CDR2 (germline): MDHEN, SYDVKM. The CDR3 consists of 13 residues. In DNA form, the CDR3 reads TGTGCCAGCAGTTTATCGTTGGGCCCTGGCTACACCTTC. Translation: CASSLSLGPGYTF.

The V gene is TRBV5-6, the J gene TRBJ2-7; D is uncertain. V was shortened by 5 bases and J by 2 bases, with 14 bases between the two germline ends. The CDR3 has 14 residues. Germline V lookup: CDR1 SGHDT, CDR2 YYEEEE. The CDR3 sequence is CASSEPRVPYEQYF. The CDR3 DNA reads TGTGCCAGCAGTGAGCCCCGGGTCCCCTACGAGCAGTACTTC.

V is TRBV7-9 and J is TRBJ2-5; D is tentatively TRBD1 or TRBD2 (6 bases each). V lost 5 bases and J 4 bases, leaving 14 bases between the germline ends. CDR3 length: 14 amino acids. Looked up from germline, CDR1 is SEHNR and CDR2 is FQNEAQ (reference sequence). CDR3 coding DNA: TGTGCCAGCAGCGGGGGGCGCGGCGGAGAGACCCAGTACTTC. It specifies CASSGGRGGETQYF.

The chain employs TRBV19 and TRBJ1-1, with TRBD1 as a possible D gene (5 bases). This CDR3 has 13 amino acids. Trimming took off 5 bases at V and 4 bases at J, with 11 bases between the two ends. Germline lookup yields CDR1 LNHDA and CDR2 SQIVND (reference sequence). CDR3 coding DNA: TGTGCCAGTAGTTGGCAGGGAGGCACTGAAGCTTTCTTT. This encodes CASSWQGGTEAFF.

The chain joins TRBV10-2 to TRBJ1-2; 9 bases fit TRBD1. Trimming at V came to 5 bases and at J to 3 bases, leaving 4 bases not matched to a gene. Germline V gene lookup returns CDR1 WSHSY and CDR2 SAAADI. This CDR3 is 14 amino acids long. The CDR3 sequence is CASSPRTGDYGYTF. The DNA of the CDR3 is TGCGCCAGCAGTCCCCGGACAGGGGACTATGGCTACACCTTC.

The chain carries TRBV5-4 and TRBJ2-1, with TRBD2 matching 8 bases. The CDR3 spans 14 residues. CDR1 and CDR2 (germline): SGHNT, YYREEE (reference sequence). V lost 4 bases to trimming and J lost 3 bases; unmatched junction nucleotides: 3. CDR3: CASSATSGYNEQFF. The CDR3 coding sequence is TGTGCCAGCAGCGCCACTAGCGGCTACAATGAGCAGTTCTTC. The entire variable domain, with the rest obtained from reference TRBV5-4 and TRBJ2-1, is as follows: ETGVTQSPTHLIKTRGQQVTLRCSSQSGHNTVSWYQQALGQGPQFIFQYYREEENGRGNFPPRFSGLQFPNYSSELNVNALELDDSALYLCASSATSGYNEQFFGPGTRLTVL.

The J gene is TRBJ2-7, the V gene TRBV5-5; D possibly matches TRBD1 or TRBD2 (5 bases each). The CDR3 spans 15 residues. Trimming left V 2 bases short and J 2 bases short, with 14 bases between. Germline assignment: CDR1 SGHKS and CDR2 YYEKEE (reference sequence). In DNA form, the CDR3 reads TGTGCCAGCAGCTTCTCGTTCCAGGGACCCTACGAGCAGTACTTC. It specifies CASSFSFQGPYEQYF.

The chain employs TRBV28 and TRBJ1-6, with TRBD1 matching over 12 bases. V gave up 3 bases and J gave up 1 base; unmatched junction bases: 4. The CDR3 extends over 18 amino acids. Germline CDR1 MDHEN, CDR2 SYDVKM. CDR3 region: CASSLWDRGQSYNSPLHF. For the CDR3, the DNA is TGTGCCAGCAGTTTGTGGGACAGGGGGCAATCCTATAATTCACCCCTCCACTTT.

The genes are TRBV9 and TRBJ2-2; D unclear. Germline CDR1 SGDLS, CDR2 YYNGEE. This CDR3 has 13 residues. Trimming pared 0 bases from V and 8 bases from J, leaving 8 bases between. CDR3 DNA: TGTGCCAGCAGCGTAGTATTTTGGGGGGAGCTGTTTTTT. Encoded protein: CASSVVFWGELFF.

The genes are TRBV28 and TRBJ1-2; 9 nucleotides match TRBD1. From germline, CDR1 is MDHEN and CDR2 SYDVKM. The V and J ends lost 8 bases and 8 bases, in that order; junction bases with no gene match: 3. The CDR3 length is 11 residues. The CDR3 DNA reads as TGTGCCAGCGGGACAGGGAGAGGCTACACCTTC. It specifies CASGTGRGYTF.